Shown below are 14 T cell receptor beta chains from a single sample sequenced in a study of CD8+CD57+ T cells in acquired aplastic anemia. Genomic DNA templated the TCR beta VDJ and CDR3 profiling. Each CDR3 protein is one row after TCRdb ran MiXCR on the reads. The sample yields roughly 58,000 distinct CDR3 sequences, around 50% seen once. Sequencing input: sorted CD4+, CD8+, or CD8+CD57+ T cells (not recorded which) from PBMCs. These receptors all come from a human donor in good health, serving as a control.

Only a few counts were recorded for this clonotype. The V gene is TRBV27, the J gene TRBJ2-4; D gene uncertain. V was cut by 0 bases and J by 3 bases, with 3 bases left in between. This CDR3 is built from 13 residues. Germline CDR1 MNHEY, CDR2 SMNVEV (reference sequence). The CDR3 nucleotides read TGTGCCAGCAGTTTATCGGTCAAAAACATTCAGTACTTC. Residues: CASSLSVKNIQYF.

Ten or more counts support this clonotype. The chain employs TRBV28 and TRBJ2-1, with TRBD2 matching over 9 bases. This CDR3 is built from 15 residues. Germline CDR1 is MDHEN and CDR2 is SYDVKM. The V segment lost 5 bases and the J segment 7 bases; nucleotides outside the gene matches: 9. CDR3 sequence (DNA): TGTGCCAGCAGTCTAGCGGGGATGATAAGGAATGAGCAGTTCTTC. Protein: CASSLAGMIRNEQFF.

This clonotype was recorded at least ten times. In nucleotides, the CDR3 is TGTGCCAGCAGTAAAGGGACAGGGGGTAAAGTTGGTTCCTACGAGCAGTACTTC. It encodes CASSKGTGGKVGSYEQYF. The V call is TRBV6-1, the J call TRBJ2-7; TRBD1 agrees at 11 bases. Trimming cost V 5 bases and J 1 base; bases outside gene matches: 13. This CDR3 is 18 amino acids long. CDR1 is MNHNS and CDR2 is SASEGT in the germline V gene.

The chain links TRBV5-1 to TRBJ1-2, with TRBD1 matching 7 bases. With 2 bases clipped from V and 6 bases from J, the junction kept 7 bases outside the gene matches. Per the germline V gene, CDR1 is SGHRS and CDR2 is YFSETQ. CDR3 length: 14 amino acids. In DNA, the CDR3 is TGCGCCAGCAGCTTAGCACAGGGGTTTGATGGCTACACCTTC. The encoded protein is CASSLAQGFDGYTF.

The gene calls are TRBV20-1 and TRBJ2-3; D is undetermined. This CDR3 is built from 11 residues. Germline assignment: CDR1 DFQATT and CDR2 SNEGSKA (reference sequence). Trimming pared 5 bases from V and 4 bases from J, leaving 7 bases between. The CDR3 reads CSARSSDTQYF. DNA of the CDR3: TGCAGTGCTCGGTCCTCAGATACGCAGTATTTT.

V and J are TRBV29-1 and TRBJ1-1, with 7 bases that match TRBD1. This CDR3 spans 14 amino acids. Trimming at V came to 4 bases and at J to 6 bases, leaving 11 bases not matched to a gene. CDR1 is SQVTM and CDR2 is ANQGSEA in the germline V gene. CDR3 sequence (DNA): TGCAGCGTTGCTTCGACAGGGAGAGTGGCTGAAGCTTTCTTT. Translation: CSVASTGRVAEAFF.

This CDR3 is CAISSPSGVYNEQFF. The CDR3 nucleotides read TGTGCCATCAGTAGTCCTTCCGGGGTTTACAATGAGCAGTTCTTC. The gene calls are TRBV10-3 and TRBJ2-1; D possibly corresponds to TRBD2 (5 bases). Trimming stripped 5 bases from V and 4 bases from J, with 15 bases between. CDR1 ENHRY and CDR2 SYGVKD come from the germline V gene. The CDR3 has 15 residues.

By frequency in the sample, this clonotype is medium-sized (0.01 to 0.1%). The chain couples TRBV29-1 to TRBJ2-7; 8 bases are a match to TRBD1. The CDR3 spans 13 residues. V lost 6 bases to trimming and J lost 5 bases; unmatched junction nucleotides: 9. Germline CDR1 is SQVTM and CDR2 is ANQGSEA. CDR3 protein: CSVPGQGSNEQYF. DNA of the CDR3: TGCAGCGTACCCGGACAGGGTTCCAACGAGCAGTACTTC.

The chain is built from TRBV3-1 and TRBJ1-3, with D unresolved. Germline-derived CDR1 and CDR2 are LGHDT and YNNKEL (reference sequence). The CDR3 runs to 14 residues. V lost 1 base and J lost 3, with 7 bases in between. Here the CDR3 DNA reads TGTGCCAGCAGCCAAGCCGGATTTGGAAACACCATATATTTT. Its protein product is CASSQAGFGNTIYF.

Ten or more counts support this clonotype. J is TRBJ1-1 and V is TRBV7-9, with no clear D. Germline CDR1 reads SEHNR; CDR2 reads FQNEAQ (reference sequence). The CDR3 has 12 residues. V shed 4 bases and J shed 9 bases, with 12 bases lying between them. The CDR3 is CASSSPEGQAFF. CDR3 DNA: TGTGCCAGCAGCTCGCCGGAAGGGCAAGCTTTCTTT. Using reference TRBV7-9 and TRBJ1-1 for the parts outside the CDR3, the full variable domain is DTGVSQNPRHKITKRGQNVTFRCDPISEHNRLYWYRQTLGQGPEFLTYFQNEAQLEKSRLLSDRFSAERPKGSFSTLEIQRTEQGDSAMYLCASSSPEGQAFFGQGTRLTVV.

This chain uses TRBV19 with TRBJ2-7; the match to TRBD1 covers 10 bases. Trimming cost V 5 bases and J 5 bases; bases outside gene matches: 6. This CDR3 is built from 14 residues. Germline CDR1 reads LNHDA; CDR2 reads SQIVND (reference sequence). This chain's CDR3 is CASSVGQGSNEQYF. The CDR3, as DNA: TGTGCCAGTAGTGTGGGACAGGGGTCCAACGAGCAGTACTTC.

This clonotype was observed a few times. The gene calls are TRBV15 and TRBJ1-6; 8 nucleotides agree with TRBD1. V trimming: 5 bases; J trimming: 10 bases; junction bases outside the gene matches: 7. CDR1 LNHNV and CDR2 YYDKDF come from the germline V gene (reference sequence). This CDR3 comprises 14 residues. CDR3 bases: TGTGCCACCAGCGGACGGACAGGGCTCTCACCCCTCCACTTT. Translated: CATSGRTGLSPLHF.

This clonotype was found many times. The rearrangement links TRBV19 to TRBJ1-2; D not certain. The ends were cut back, 5 bases at V and 7 bases at J, with 17 bases in the middle. CDR3 length equals 14 residues. The germline gives CDR1 LNHDA, CDR2 SQIVND (reference sequence). The DNA for the CDR3 is TGTGCCAGTAGTCCCCGGAGGGCCTTATTTGGCTACACCTTC. It codes for CASSPRRALFGYTF.

The V gene is TRBV24-1, the J gene TRBJ2-5; 7 positions agree with TRBD2. V was clipped by 3 bases and J by 10 bases; unmatched bases: 10. Germline V lookup: CDR1 KGHDR, CDR2 SFDVKD. The CDR3 is 14 residues long. CDR3: CATSDPKRAGDQYF. The CDR3 DNA follows: TGTGCCACCAGTGATCCGAAGAGGGCGGGGGACCAGTACTTC.